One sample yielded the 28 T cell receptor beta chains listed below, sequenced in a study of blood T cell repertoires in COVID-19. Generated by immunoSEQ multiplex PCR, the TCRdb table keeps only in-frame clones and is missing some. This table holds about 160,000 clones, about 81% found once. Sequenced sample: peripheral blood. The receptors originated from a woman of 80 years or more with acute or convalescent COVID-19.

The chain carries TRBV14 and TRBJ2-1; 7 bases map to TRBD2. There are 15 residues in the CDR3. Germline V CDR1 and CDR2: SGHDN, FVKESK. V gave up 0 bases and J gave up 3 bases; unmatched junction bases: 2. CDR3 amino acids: CASSQDSGGYNEQFF. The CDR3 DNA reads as TGTGCCAGCAGCCAAGATTCGGGGGGCTACAATGAGCAGTTCTTC.

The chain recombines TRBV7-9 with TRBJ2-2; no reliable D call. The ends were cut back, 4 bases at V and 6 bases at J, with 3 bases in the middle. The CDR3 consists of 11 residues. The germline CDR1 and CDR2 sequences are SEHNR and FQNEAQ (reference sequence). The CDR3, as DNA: TGTGCCAGCAGCTCATCCGGGGAGCTGTTTTTT. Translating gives CASSSSGELFF.

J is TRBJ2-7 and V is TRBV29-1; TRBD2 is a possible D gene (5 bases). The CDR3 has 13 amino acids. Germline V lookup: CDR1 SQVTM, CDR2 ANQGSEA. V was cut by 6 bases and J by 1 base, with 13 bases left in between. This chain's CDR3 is CSVQEGPSYEQYF. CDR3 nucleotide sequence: TGCAGCGTACAAGAGGGCCCTTCCTACGAGCAGTACTTC.

This CDR3 is CASSILTGTEQFF. CDR3 DNA: TGTGCCAGTAGTATCCTCACAGGGACTGAGCAGTTCTTC. V and J are TRBV19 and TRBJ2-1; possible D gene TRBD1, 6 bases. This CDR3 region has 13 residues. Trimming removed 3 bases at V and 9 bases at J, with 12 bases between. CDR1 is LNHDA, CDR2 SQIVND, per germline (reference sequence).

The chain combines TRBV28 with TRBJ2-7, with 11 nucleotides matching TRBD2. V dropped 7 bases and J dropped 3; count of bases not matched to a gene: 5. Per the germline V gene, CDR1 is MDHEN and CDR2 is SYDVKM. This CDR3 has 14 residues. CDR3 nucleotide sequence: TGTGCCAGCACTGGCGGACTAGCGGGCTACGAGCAGTACTTC. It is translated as CASTGGLAGYEQYF.

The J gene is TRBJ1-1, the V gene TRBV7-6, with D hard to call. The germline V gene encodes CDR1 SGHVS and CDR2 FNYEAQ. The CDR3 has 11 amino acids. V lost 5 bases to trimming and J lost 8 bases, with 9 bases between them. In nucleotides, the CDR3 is TGTGCCAGCAGCCGTGAGGCCGAAGCTTTCTTT. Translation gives CASSREAEAFF.

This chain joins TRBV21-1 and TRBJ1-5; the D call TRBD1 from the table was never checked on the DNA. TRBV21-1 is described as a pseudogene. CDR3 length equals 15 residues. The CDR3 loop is CASSKEWATGQPQHF. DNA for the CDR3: TGTGCCAGCAGCAAAGAGTGGGCTACAGGGCAGCCCCAGCATTTT.

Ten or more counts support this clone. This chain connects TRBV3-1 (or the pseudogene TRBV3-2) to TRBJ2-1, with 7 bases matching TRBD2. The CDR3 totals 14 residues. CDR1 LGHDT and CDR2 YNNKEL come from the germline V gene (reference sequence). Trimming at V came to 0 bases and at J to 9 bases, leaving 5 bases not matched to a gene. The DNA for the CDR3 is TGTGCCAGCAGCCAAGATGTGGGGGGGTTTGAGCAGTTCTTC. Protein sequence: CASSQDVGGFEQFF.

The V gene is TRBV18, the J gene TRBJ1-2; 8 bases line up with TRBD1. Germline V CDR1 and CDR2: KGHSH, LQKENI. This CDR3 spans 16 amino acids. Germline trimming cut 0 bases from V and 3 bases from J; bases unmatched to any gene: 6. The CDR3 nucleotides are TGTGCCAGCTCACCACCGAACAGGGGGTACGACTATGGCTACACCTTC. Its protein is CASSPPNRGYDYGYTF.

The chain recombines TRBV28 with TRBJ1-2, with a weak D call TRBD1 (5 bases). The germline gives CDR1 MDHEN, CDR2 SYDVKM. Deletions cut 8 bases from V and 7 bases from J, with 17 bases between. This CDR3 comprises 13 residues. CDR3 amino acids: CASFPRGVSGYTF. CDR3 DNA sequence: TGTGCCAGCTTCCCCCGGGGGGTTAGTGGCTACACCTTC.

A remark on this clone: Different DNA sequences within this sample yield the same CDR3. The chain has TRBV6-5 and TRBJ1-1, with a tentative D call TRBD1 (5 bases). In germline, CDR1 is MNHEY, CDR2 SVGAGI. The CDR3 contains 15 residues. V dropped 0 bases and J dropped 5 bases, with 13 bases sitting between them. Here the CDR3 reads CASSYSQRGGTEAFF. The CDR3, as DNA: TGTGCCAGCAGTTACTCCCAACGCGGGGGAACTGAAGCTTTCTTT.

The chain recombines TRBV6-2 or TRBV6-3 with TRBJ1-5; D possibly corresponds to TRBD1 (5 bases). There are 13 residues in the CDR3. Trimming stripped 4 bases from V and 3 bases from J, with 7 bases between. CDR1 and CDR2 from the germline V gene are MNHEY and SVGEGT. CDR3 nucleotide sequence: TGTGCCAGCAGTTTAGGGGTCAATCAGCCCCAGCATTTT. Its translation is CASSLGVNQPQHF.

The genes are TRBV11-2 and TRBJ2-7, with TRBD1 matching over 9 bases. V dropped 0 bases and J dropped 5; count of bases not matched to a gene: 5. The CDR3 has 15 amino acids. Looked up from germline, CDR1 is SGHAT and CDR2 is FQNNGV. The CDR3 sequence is CASSLEGTGGDEQYF. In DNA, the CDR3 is TGTGCCAGCAGCTTAGAAGGTACAGGGGGCGACGAGCAGTACTTC.

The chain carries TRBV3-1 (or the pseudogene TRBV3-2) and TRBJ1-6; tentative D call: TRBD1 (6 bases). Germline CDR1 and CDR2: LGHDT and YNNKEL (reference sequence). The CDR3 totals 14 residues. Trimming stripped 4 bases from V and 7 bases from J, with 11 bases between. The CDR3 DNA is TGTGCCAGCAGCCCCGAGACAGGCAATTCACCCCTCCACTTT. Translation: CASSPETGNSPLHF.

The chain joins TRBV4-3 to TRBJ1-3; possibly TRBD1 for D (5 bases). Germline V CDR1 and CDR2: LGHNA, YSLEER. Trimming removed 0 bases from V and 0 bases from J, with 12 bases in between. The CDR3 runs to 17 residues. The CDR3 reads CASSQEGGAYSGNTIYF. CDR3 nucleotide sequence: TGCGCCAGCAGCCAAGAAGGTGGGGCCTACTCTGGAAACACCATATATTTT.

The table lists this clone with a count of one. The CDR3 bases are TGCAGTGCTAGTTATGGGTTGGCGGGAGAGACCCAGTACTTC. It specifies CSASYGLAGETQYF. The J gene is TRBJ2-5, the V gene TRBV20-1; the D gene is possibly TRBD2 (5 bases). The CDR3 sequence is 14 residues long. Germline-derived CDR1 and CDR2 are DFQATT and SNEGSKA (reference sequence). The V gene lost 3 bases and the J gene lost 4 bases, with 15 bases spanning the gap.

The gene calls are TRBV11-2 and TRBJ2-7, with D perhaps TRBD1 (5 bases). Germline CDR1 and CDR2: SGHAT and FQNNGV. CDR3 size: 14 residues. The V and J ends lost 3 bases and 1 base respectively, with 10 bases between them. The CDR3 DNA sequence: TGTGCCAGCAGCTTGAACAGGCTTTCCTACGAGCAGTACTTC. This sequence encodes CASSLNRLSYEQYF.

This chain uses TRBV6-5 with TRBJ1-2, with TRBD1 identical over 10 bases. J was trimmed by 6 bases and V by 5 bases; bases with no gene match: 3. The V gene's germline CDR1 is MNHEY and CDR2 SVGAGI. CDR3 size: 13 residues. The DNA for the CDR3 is TGTGCCAGCAGTCCCGGGACAGGGGATGGCTACACCTTC. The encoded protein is CASSPGTGDGYTF.

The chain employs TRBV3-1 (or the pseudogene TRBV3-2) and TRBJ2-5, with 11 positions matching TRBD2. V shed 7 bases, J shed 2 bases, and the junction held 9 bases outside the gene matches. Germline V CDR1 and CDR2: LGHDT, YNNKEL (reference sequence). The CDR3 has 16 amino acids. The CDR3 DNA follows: TGTGCCAGCAAACTAAGACTAGCGGGGACACAAGAGACCCAGTACTTC. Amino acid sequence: CASKLRLAGTQETQYF.

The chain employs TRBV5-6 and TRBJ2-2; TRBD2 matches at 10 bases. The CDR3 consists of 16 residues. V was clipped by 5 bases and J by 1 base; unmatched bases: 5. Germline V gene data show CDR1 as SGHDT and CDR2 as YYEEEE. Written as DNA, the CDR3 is TGTGCCAGCAGTCCGACTAGCGGGTTGAACACCGGGGAGCTGTTTTTT. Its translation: CASSPTSGLNTGELFF.

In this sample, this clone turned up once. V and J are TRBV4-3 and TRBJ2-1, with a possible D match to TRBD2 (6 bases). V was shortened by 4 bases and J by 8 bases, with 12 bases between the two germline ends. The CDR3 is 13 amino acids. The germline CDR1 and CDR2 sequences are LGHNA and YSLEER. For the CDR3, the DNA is TGCGCCAGCAGCCCCCGGGCGGGGTATGAGCAGTTCTTC. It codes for CASSPRAGYEQFF.

The CDR3, as DNA: TGTGCCAGTAGTTCGGAGATCTACGAGCAGTACTTC. Translated, it gives CASSSEIYEQYF. The chain combines TRBV19 with TRBJ2-7; D is ambiguous. Germline V gene lookup returns CDR1 LNHDA and CDR2 SQIVND (reference sequence). V was clipped by 5 bases and J by 3 bases, with 8 bases between them. CDR3 length equals 12 residues.

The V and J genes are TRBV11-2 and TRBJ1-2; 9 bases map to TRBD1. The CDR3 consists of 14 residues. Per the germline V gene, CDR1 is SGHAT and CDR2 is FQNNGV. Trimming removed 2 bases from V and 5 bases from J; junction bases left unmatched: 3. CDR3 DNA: TGTGCCAGCAGCTTACAGGGACAGGGTTATGGCTACACCTTC. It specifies CASSLQGQGYGYTF.

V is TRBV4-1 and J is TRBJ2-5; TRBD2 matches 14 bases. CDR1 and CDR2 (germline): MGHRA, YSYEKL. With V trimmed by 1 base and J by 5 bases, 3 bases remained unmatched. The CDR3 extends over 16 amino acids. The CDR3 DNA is TGCGCCAGCAGCCAAGGACTAGCGGGAGGGGTGGAGACCCAGTACTTC. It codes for CASSQGLAGGVETQYF.

CDR3 amino acids: CASSRETLSGTGGETQYF. CDR3 bases: TGTGCCAGCAGCCGGGAGACCCTTAGCGGGACCGGCGGGGAGACCCAGTACTTC. The gene calls are TRBV4-2 and TRBJ2-5, with 8 bases identical to TRBD2. This CDR3 is 18 amino acids long. The trim removed 4 bases at V and 5 bases at J, leaving 18 bases unmatched. CDR1 is LGHNA and CDR2 is YNFKEQ in the germline V gene.

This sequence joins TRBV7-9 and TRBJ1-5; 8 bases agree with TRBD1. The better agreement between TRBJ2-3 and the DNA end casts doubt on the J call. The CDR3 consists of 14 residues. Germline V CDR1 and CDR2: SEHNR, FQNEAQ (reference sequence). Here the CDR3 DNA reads TGTGCCAGCAGTTCGGACAGGGTGGGGCAGCCCCAGTATTTT. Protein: CASSSDRVGQPQYF.

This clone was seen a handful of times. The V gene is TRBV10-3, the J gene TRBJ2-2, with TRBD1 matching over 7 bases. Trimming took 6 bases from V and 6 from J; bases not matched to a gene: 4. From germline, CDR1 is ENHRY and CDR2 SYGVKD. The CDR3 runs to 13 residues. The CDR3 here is CAISKDRAGELFF. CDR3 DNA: TGTGCCATCAGCAAAGACAGGGCCGGGGAGCTGTTTTTT.

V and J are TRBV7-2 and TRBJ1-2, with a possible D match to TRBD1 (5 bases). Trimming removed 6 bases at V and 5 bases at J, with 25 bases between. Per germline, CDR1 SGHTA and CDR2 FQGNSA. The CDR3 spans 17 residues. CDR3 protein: CASSHQAPDKEKYGYTF. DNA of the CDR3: TGTGCCAGCAGTCACCAGGCCCCGGACAAGGAGAAGTATGGCTACACCTTC.